The 7 T cell receptor beta chains reported below all come from one sample, sequenced in a study of blood T cell repertoires in COVID-19. Produced via immunoSEQ multiplex PCR; TCRdb's table is partial and in-frame only. The sample has roughly 180,000 clones, roughly 80% seen once. The sequencing sample was made of peripheral blood. These receptors were collected from a man aged 60 to 69 with active or convalescent COVID-19.

The V and J genes are TRBV27 and TRBJ2-5, with TRBD1 matching over 10 bases. The CDR3 runs 18 residues. Germline V CDR1 and CDR2: MNHEY, SMNVEV (reference sequence). Losses at the gene ends were 3 bases for V and 7 bases for J; bases not matched to a gene: 17. Here the CDR3 DNA reads TGTGCCAGCAGTTTTCGGGGACAGGGGTGGGCCCGGACGTTGACCCAGTACTTC. Translation gives CASSFRGQGWARTLTQYF.

The CDR3 DNA is TGTGCCAGCAGGGGGCGACTAGCGCCCCACCAGTACTTC. Amino acids: CASRGRLAPHQYF. The chain links TRBV5-6 to TRBJ2-4; TRBD2 matches at 8 bases. CDR1 is SGHDT and CDR2 is YYEEEE in the germline V gene. The CDR3 is 13 amino acids. V gave up 5 bases and J gave up 13 bases; unmatched junction bases: 11.

This chain uses TRBV10-2 with TRBJ2-2; 7 bases are shared with TRBD2. Germline values: CDR1 WSHSY, CDR2 SAAADI. V lost 8 bases and J lost 4; bases outside the gene matches: 7. This CDR3 comprises 14 residues. The chain's CDR3 is CASAGLISTGELFF. The CDR3 bases are TGCGCCAGCGCGGGACTAATATCCACCGGGGAGCTGTTTTTT.

This clone has more than one count but fewer than ten. This chain uses TRBV4-2 with TRBJ1-2; D may be TRBD1 (5 bases). This CDR3 contains 14 residues. CDR1 and CDR2 (germline): LGHNA, YNFKEQ. Trimming left V 1 base short and J 1 base short, with 7 bases between. The CDR3 is CASSQGGDNYGYTF. DNA of the CDR3: TGTGCCAGCAGCCAAGGGGGCGATAACTATGGCTACACCTTC.

The chain employs TRBV5-1 and TRBJ2-2; possible D gene TRBD2, 6 bases. The germline V gene encodes CDR1 SGHRS and CDR2 YFSETQ. The CDR3 spans 16 residues. V was cut by 2 bases and J by 4 bases, with 15 bases left in between. The CDR3 sequence is CASSFLGGDPTGELFF. For the CDR3, the DNA is TGCGCCAGCAGCTTCTTGGGCGGGGACCCCACCGGGGAGCTGTTTTTT.

This clone has more than one count but fewer than ten. This chain joins TRBV4-3 and TRBJ2-3, with 9 bases aligning to TRBD1. V gave up 1 base and J gave up 7 bases; unmatched junction bases: 3. Germline V lookup: CDR1 LGHNA, CDR2 YSLEER. This CDR3 spans 14 amino acids. In nucleotides, the CDR3 is TGCGCCAGCAGCCAAGCAGGGACAGGGTATACGCAGTATTTT. Translation: CASSQAGTGYTQYF.

In its sample, this clone was seen a few times. The chain carries TRBV3-1 (or the pseudogene TRBV3-2) and TRBJ2-3; 10 bases match TRBD2. This CDR3 has 17 amino acids. J lost 5 bases, V lost 1 base, and 9 bases had no gene match. CDR1 is LGHDT, CDR2 YNNKEL, per germline (reference sequence). The CDR3 DNA is TGTGCCAGCAGCCAAGGCGGGGGACTAGCGCAGGGAGATACGCAGTATTTT. Protein product: CASSQGGGLAQGDTQYF.